This is a list of T cell receptor beta chains from one sample in a study of OX40 agonist ivuxolimab in advanced cancers. TCRdb's table, derived via immunoSEQ multiplex PCR, lists solely in-frame clones and lacks some. The table records some 28,000 clones, 90% of them present only once. The material was CD4+ or CD8+ T cells sorted from blood, obtained in a trial of the OX40 agonist ivuxolimab. The receptors here all came from an adult with an advanced solid tumor such as melanoma, head and neck, liver or kidney cancer. Both conserved end residues are part of each CDR3. The D gene is left open where the match is weak. Part of the rows lack a size; the others show once, few, many or a class for expanded clones.

16 | TRBJ2-5 | . | TRBV13 | . | TGTGCCAGCAGCTTAGGAAGACGACACATACAAGAGACCCAGTACTTC | CASSLGRRHIQETQYF
15 | TRBJ2-1 | . | TRBV5-4 | TRBD1 | TGTGCCAGCAGCCTCGGGACAGGAACCTACAATGAGCAGTTCTTC | CASSLGTGTYNEQFF
13 | TRBJ2-7 | . | TRBV7-8 | . | TGTGCCAGCAGCCAAGAGCGGGCGGGCGAGCAGTACTTC | CASSQERAGEQYF
15 | TRBJ2-1 | . | TRBV11-3 | . | TGTGCCAGCAGCTTAGTTCCGGATTCCTACAATGAGCAGTTCTTC | CASSLVPDSYNEQFF
13 | TRBJ2-7 | once | TRBV5-4 | . | TGTGCCAGCAGCTTGGGAGGGATCTACGAGCAGTACTTC | CASSLGGIYEQYF
14 | TRBJ1-1 | . | TRBV6-1 | . | TGTGCCAGCAGTGCTGCAGGGGTGAACACTGAAGCTTTCTTT | CASSAAGVNTEAFF
15 | TRBJ1-4 | . | TRBV10-3 | TRBD1 | TGTGCCATCAGTGGCAGGACAGGGTCGGGCGAAAAACTGTTTTTT | CAISGRTGSGEKLFF
16 | TRBJ2-1 | . | TRBV9 | . | TGTGCCAGCAGCGTAGTTGGGGATAGCTCCTACAATGAGCAGTTCTTC | CASSVVGDSSYNEQFF
19 | TRBJ2-1 | . | TRBV13 | TRBD2 | TGTGCCAGCAGCTTACCGGGGGTAGCGGGCCCCTCAGGTAGGAATGAGCAGTTCTTC | CASSLPGVAGPSGRNEQFF
15 | TRBJ2-7 | . | TRBV11-3 | . | TGTGCCAGCAGCTTGGTAACGGGTTCTAACTACGAGCAGTACTTC | CASSLVTGSNYEQYF
14 | TRBJ2-5 | . | TRBV10-2 | . | TGCGCCAGCAGTGAGTGGGACTTTGAAGGGACCCAGTACTTC | CASSEWDFEGTQYF
19 | TRBJ2-3 | . | TRBV19 | TRBD2 | TGTGCCAGTAGTTCGGCGGGAGGGATTATCGGGTTGGGCACAGATACGCAGTATTTT | CASSSAGGIIGLGTDTQYF
18 | TRBJ2-1 | . | TRBV15 | . | TGTGCCACCAGCAGAGATGAAAGCGGACTAAGCTCCTACAATGAGCAGTTCTTC | CATSRDESGLSSYNEQFF
15 | TRBJ2-1 | once | TRBV30 | . | TGTGCCTGGAGTGTAGGGACGGGGCGTTTCGATGAGCAGTTCTTC | CAWSVGTGRFDEQFF
14 | TRBJ2-1 | . | TRBV7-2 | TRBD2 | TGTGCCAGCAGCCAAATAGGGGGACTAGCAGAACAGTTCTTC | CASSQIGGLAEQFF
13 | TRBJ2-7 | medium-sized | TRBV30 | TRBD1 | TGTGCCTGGAGTGTGCAGGGGACAGCCGAGCAGTACTTC | CAWSVQGTAEQYF
15 | TRBJ2-1 | . | TRBV4-2 | . | TGTGCCAGCAGCCAAGCTCAGTCGGAAGCGGCTGAGCAGTTCTTC | CASSQAQSEAAEQFF
14 | TRBJ2-5 | . | TRBV28 | TRBD2 | TGTGCCACCTCGGGGGCGGGAGGGGGTGAGACCCAGTACTTC | CATSGAGGGETQYF
15 | TRBJ1-4 | . | TRBV7-2 | . | TGTGCCAGCAGCTTAGCGGCAGGGTTGACGGAAAAACTGTTTTTT | CASSLAAGLTEKLFF
14 | TRBJ2-2 | . | TRBV6-1 | . | TGTGCCGTGGATTTGTGGGGGGACACCGGGGAGCTGTTTTTT | CAVDLWGDTGELFF
12 | TRBJ1-5 | . | TRBV6-5 | . | TGTGCCAGCAGTCGCTTCAATCAGCCCCAGCATTTT | CASSRFNQPQHF
15 | TRBJ1-5 | . | TRBV6-1 | TRBD1 | TGTGCCAGCAGTGTCCGGGACAGGGGTTATCAGCCCCAGCATTTT | CASSVRDRGYQPQHF
15 | TRBJ1-2 | . | TRBV6-5 | . | TGTGCCAGCAGTTACGGGTTGGGTCCTAACTATGGCTACACCTTC | CASSYGLGPNYGYTF
14 | TRBJ2-3 | . | TRBV7-9 | . | TGTGCCAGCAGCTTAGATCGATCTAGGGATACGCAGTATTTT | CASSLDRSRDTQYF
12 | TRBJ1-1 | . | TRBV19 | . | TGTGCCAGCACGAACTTGAACACTGAAGCTTTCTTT | CASTNLNTEAFF
14 | TRBJ1-1 | . | TRBV19 | . | TGTGCCAGTAGTGATTGGGGCGGGAACACTGAAGCTTTCTTT | CASSDWGGNTEAFF
15 | TRBJ1-5 | . | TRBV23-1 | . | TGCGCCAGCCAAAATGGGGCGTCGAGAAATCAGCCCCAGCATTTT | CASQNGASRNQPQHF
14 | TRBJ1-5 | . | TRBV25-1 | . | TGTGCCAGCAGTGATTGGGGGGCTGGTCAGCCCCAGCATTTT | CASSDWGAGQPQHF
15 | TRBJ1-5 | . | TRBV6-6 | TRBD1 | TGTGCCAGCAGGGACAGGGACTATAGCAATCAGCCCCAGCATTTT | CASRDRDYSNQPQHF
12 | TRBJ1-1 | . | TRBV11-2 | . | TGTGCCAGCAGCTCGCCCTCAGGAGAAGCTTTCTTT | CASSSPSGEAFF